One sample yielded the 26 T cell receptor beta chains listed below, sequenced in a study of read filtering for tumor transcriptome and immune sequencing. The library was built from around 0.4 ug RNA with molecular barcoded adaptors for alpha/delta and beta/gamma chains. TCRdb re-analysed the reads in MiXCR, keeping a single row per CDR3 protein. The sample lists about 46,000 distinct CDR3 sequences, around 19% occurring once. The sequenced sample was a population of CD138-negative cells sorted from bone marrow. The receptors here all came from a donor at least 40 years old with multiple myeloma.

Details on this clonotype: A single base separates this from a much larger clone, so it may be a read error. This chain uses TRBV13 with TRBJ2-1; no reliable D call. CDR1 is PRHDT and CDR2 is FYEKMQ in the germline V gene (reference sequence). V lost 8 bases and J 1 base, leaving 12 bases between the germline ends. CDR3 size: 14 residues. This CDR3 reads CASGLTASYNEQFF. CDR3 DNA sequence: TGTGCCAGCGGCCTCACCGCTTCCTACAATGAGCAGTTCTTC. Together with reference TRBV13 and TRBJ2-1, the CDR3 gives the full variable domain: AAGVIQSPRHLIKEKRETATLKCYPIPRHDTVYWYQQGPGQDPQFLISFYEKMQSDKGSIPDRFSAQQFSDYHSELNMSSLELGDSALYFCASGLTASYNEQFFGPGTRLTVL.

This clonotype was seen repeatedly, ten times or more. The chain employs TRBV7-9 and TRBJ2-5; tentatively, D is TRBD1 (7 bases). Germline CDR1 SEHNR, CDR2 FQNEAQ (reference sequence). This CDR3 has 13 amino acids. V shed 6 bases and J shed 4 bases, with 12 bases lying between them. The CDR3 sequence is CASSSQGGETQYF. In nucleotides, the CDR3 is TGTGCCAGCAGTTCTCAGGGGGGAGAGACCCAGTACTTC. The complete variable domain, with remaining parts taken from reference TRBV7-9 and TRBJ2-5, reads DTGVSQNPRHKITKRGQNVTFRCDPISEHNRLYWYRQTLGQGPEFLTYFQNEAQLEKSRLLSDRFSAERPKGSFSTLEIQRTEQGDSAMYLCASSSQGGETQYFGPGTRLLVL.

This clonotype appeared many times. The rearrangement links TRBV4-1 to TRBJ2-5; 13 nucleotides match TRBD2. CDR1 is MGHRA and CDR2 is YSYEKL in the germline V gene. This CDR3 is 17 amino acids long. Unmatched junction bases numbered 9, after V lost 3 bases and J lost 5 bases. CDR3 region: CASSHRPGLAGVETQYF. As DNA, the CDR3 is TGCGCCAGCAGCCACCGACCTGGACTAGCGGGAGTTGAGACCCAGTACTTC.

Concerning this clonotype itself: A much larger clone is a single base away; this may be a read error. The chain has TRBV7-9 and TRBJ2-7; D is ambiguous. The CDR3 spans 14 residues. Germline CDR1 is SEHNR and CDR2 is FQNEAQ (reference sequence). Here the CDR3 reads CACSPDEAWYEQYF. CDR3 nucleotide sequence: TGTGCCTGCAGCCCGGACGAGGCCTGGTACGAGCAGTACTTC. The whole variable domain, remainder taken from reference TRBV7-9 and TRBJ2-7, is DTGVSQNPRHKITKRGQNVTFRCDPISEHNRLYWYRQTLGQGPEFLTYFQNEAQLEKSRLLSDRFSAERPKGSFSTLEIQRTEQGDSAMYLCACSPDEAWYEQYFGPGTRLTVT.

This clonotype has only a few counts. The chain carries TRBV3-1 and TRBJ1-1; 8 nucleotides match TRBD1. The length of the CDR3 is 14 residues. V gave up 3 bases and J gave up 7 bases; unmatched junction bases: 7. From germline, CDR1 is LGHDT and CDR2 YNNKEL (reference sequence). The CDR3 coding sequence is TGTGCCAGCAGCCACGGGACAGGCGTGGGTGAAGCTTTCTTT. Translated, it gives CASSHGTGVGEAFF.

The chain recombines TRBV29-1 with TRBJ1-1, with 7 positions matching TRBD1. CDR1 is SQVTM, CDR2 ANQGSEA, per germline. V lost 4 bases to trimming and J lost 5 bases; unmatched junction nucleotides: 7. There are 13 residues in the CDR3. The CDR3 DNA is TGCAGCGTTGCTACAGGGGCGAAGACTGAAGCTTTCTTT. It translates to CSVATGAKTEAFF. Variable domain in full (rest from reference TRBV29-1 and TRBJ1-1): SAVISQKPSRDICQRGTSLTIQCQVDSQVTMMFWYRQQPGQSLTLIATANQGSEATYESGFVIDKFPISRPNLTFSTLTVSNMSPEDSSIYLCSVATGAKTEAFFGQGTRLTVV.

This clonotype was seen ten or more times. The chain uses TRBV29-1 and TRBJ2-5; no clear D. CDR1 SQVTM and CDR2 ANQGSEA come from the germline V gene. Deletions cut 7 bases from V and 4 bases from J, with 13 bases between. The CDR3 sequence is 12 residues long. The CDR3 region has the DNA TGCAGCGGGGGTGGAATGGGAGAGACCCAGTACTTC. Translated: CSGGGMGETQYF.

This clonotype was picked up many times. J is TRBJ2-1 and V is TRBV20-1, with 10 bases that match TRBD2. The J segment lost 7 bases and the V segment lost 0 bases, leaving 6 bases of the junction unmatched. Germline V gives CDR1 DFQATT, CDR2 SNEGSKA (reference sequence). There are 15 residues in the CDR3. This CDR3 is CSARESGRAQNEQFF. CDR3 in DNA: TGCAGTGCTAGAGAAAGCGGGAGGGCCCAGAATGAGCAGTTCTTC.

This clonotype was detected ten times or more. The chain has TRBV3-1 and TRBJ2-1; 9 bases match TRBD2. The trim removed 2 bases at V and 5 bases at J, leaving 4 bases unmatched. CDR3 length: 15 amino acids. Germline values: CDR1 LGHDT, CDR2 YNNKEL (reference sequence). The CDR3 sequence is CASSQSGRLNNEQFF. The CDR3 DNA sequence: TGTGCCAGCAGCCAAAGCGGGAGGTTGAACAATGAGCAGTTCTTC.

There are a few counts of this clonotype. The chain couples TRBV7-9 to TRBJ2-5, with no clear D. V lost 0 bases and J 3 bases, leaving 11 bases between the germline ends. CDR3 length equals 15 residues. Germline values: CDR1 SEHNR, CDR2 FQNEAQ (reference sequence). The CDR3 DNA is TGTGCCAGCAGCTTAGCGTGGCAGAATGAAGAGACCCAGTACTTC. Its translation is CASSLAWQNEETQYF. Variable domain in full (rest from reference TRBV7-9 and TRBJ2-5): DTGVSQNPRHKITKRGQNVTFRCDPISEHNRLYWYRQTLGQGPEFLTYFQNEAQLEKSRLLSDRFSAERPKGSFSTLEIQRTEQGDSAMYLCASSLAWQNEETQYFGPGTRLLVL.

Only a few counts were recorded for this clonotype. V and J are TRBV6-2 or TRBV6-3 and TRBJ1-5; D not resolved. The germline gives CDR1 MNHEY, CDR2 SVGEGT. The CDR3 sequence is 12 residues long. Trimming took off 5 bases at V and 5 bases at J, with 7 bases between the two ends. In nucleotides, the CDR3 is TGTGCCAGCAGTGATGGTTATCAGCCCCAGCATTTT. It yields the protein CASSDGYQPQHF.

For this clonotype: One end of the junction fails to match germline, which may point to a read error. V is TRBV3-1 and J is TRBJ1-1, with D tentatively TRBD1 (6 bases). Germline CDR1 LGHDT, CDR2 YNNKEL (reference sequence). The CDR3 consists of 17 residues. The CDR3 spells CANSQGGAGALNTEAFF. As DNA, the CDR3 is TGTGCCAACAGCCAAGGGGGGGCCGGTGCTCTGAACACTGAGGCTTTCTTT.

At least ten counts were recorded for this clonotype. The V gene is TRBV10-3, the J gene TRBJ2-5; 8 positions match TRBD1. The CDR3 has 15 amino acids. The junction had 6 bases not matched to a gene; V was cut back by 6 bases and J by 0 bases. CDR1 and CDR2 from the germline V gene are ENHRY and SYGVKD. The CDR3 sequence is CAISTGTGDQETQYF. As DNA, the CDR3 is TGTGCCATCAGCACCGGGACAGGAGACCAAGAGACCCAGTACTTC.

Of note for this clonotype: At one boundary the junction diverges from the germline segment, which might be a read error. The J gene is TRBJ1-3, the V gene TRBV29-1, with D possibly being TRBD1 (6 bases). The V gene's germline CDR1 is SQVTM and CDR2 ANQGSEA. This CDR3 contains 15 residues. The CDR3 sequence is CCVVLRGSSGNTIYF. CDR3 bases: TGCTGCGTTGTTTTGAGGGGGAGCTCTGGAAACACCATATATTTT.

V gene TRBV11-3 combines with J gene TRBJ2-1, with TRBD2 matching 14 bases. Per germline, CDR1 SGHNT and CDR2 YENEEA. V shed 5 bases and J 7 bases; nucleotides not matched to a gene: 7. There are 16 residues in the CDR3. In nucleotides, the CDR3 is TGTGCCAGCAGCGCGACTAGCGGGGGGGCCTGGAATGAGCAGTTCTTC. This gives the protein CASSATSGGAWNEQFF. Variable domain in full (rest from reference TRBV11-3 and TRBJ2-1): EAGVVQSPRYKIIEKKQPVAFWCNPISGHNTLYWYLQNLGQGPELLIRYENEEAVDDSQLPKDRFSAERLKGVDSTLKIQPAELGDSAVYLCASSATSGGAWNEQFFGPGTRLTVL.

This clonotype was seen just once. The CDR3 DNA reads as TGCAGTGCCCTGGGACTAGCGGGAGTCATAACATGGGACAATGAGCAGTTCTTC. Its protein product is CSALGLAGVITWDNEQFF. The chain combines TRBV20-1 with TRBJ2-1; 14 bases map to TRBD2. Germline assignment: CDR1 DFQATT and CDR2 SNEGSKA (reference sequence). The V and J ends lost 6 bases and 5 bases, in that order; junction bases with no gene match: 15. The CDR3 has 18 residues.

At least ten counts were recorded for this clonotype. This chain links TRBV4-1 with TRBJ2-7; 8 bases line up with TRBD1. CDR1 is MGHRA and CDR2 is YSYEKL in the germline V gene. This CDR3 comprises 17 residues. J lost 0 bases, V lost 3 bases, and 10 bases had no gene match. DNA for the CDR3: TGCGCCAGCAGCCAGGAGCCCGGGACAGGTTTCTCCTACGAGCAGTACTTC. Its protein is CASSQEPGTGFSYEQYF.

About this clonotype itself: The junction and the germline gene differ at one end; a read error may be behind it. The chain has TRBV7-2 and TRBJ1-4, with D perhaps TRBD1 (5 bases). The CDR3 totals 13 residues. In germline, CDR1 is SGHTA, CDR2 FQGNSA. CDR3 residues: CASSWGLGEKPFF. CDR3 DNA sequence: TGCGCCAGCAGCTGGGGACTCGGTGAAAAACCGTTTTTT.

On this clonotype itself: A much larger clone lies a single base off, so this may be a read error. The rearrangement links TRBV7-9 to TRBJ2-5, with D possibly TRBD2 on 6 matching bases. V shed 8 bases and J shed 5 bases, with 9 bases lying between them. The CDR3 covers 11 residues. CDR1 and CDR2 from the germline V gene are SEHNR and FQNEAQ (reference sequence). CDR3 loop: CASGSGETQYF. The CDR3 nucleotides are TGTGCCAGCGGGAGCGGGGAGACCCAGTACTTC.

V and J are TRBV3-1 and TRBJ2-1; no clear D gene. The CDR3 runs 14 residues. Germline V gene data show CDR1 as LGHDT and CDR2 as YNNKEL (reference sequence). V was cut by 10 bases and J by 9 bases, with 22 bases left in between. The CDR3: CAIRQVPLSGEQFF. The DNA for the CDR3 is TGTGCCATCAGACAAGTTCCCTTATCAGGTGAGCAGTTCTTC.

This clonotype showed up many times. J is TRBJ2-6 and V is TRBV5-1; possibly TRBD1 for D (5 bases). The V gene lost 0 bases and the J gene lost 2 bases, with 9 bases spanning the gap. This CDR3 comprises 16 residues. Germline CDR1 is SGHRS and CDR2 is YFSETQ. The CDR3 reads CASSLEQGAGANVLTF. The CDR3 DNA is TGCGCCAGCAGCTTGGAACAAGGGGCTGGGGCCAACGTCCTGACTTTC.

This clonotype has at least ten counts. The V gene is TRBV27, the J gene TRBJ1-1; 7 positions agree with TRBD1. From germline, CDR1 is MNHEY and CDR2 SMNVEV (reference sequence). The length of the CDR3 is 14 residues. With V trimmed by 6 bases and J by 1 base, 5 bases remained unmatched. The chain's CDR3 is CASRAGTANTEAFF. CDR3 in DNA: TGTGCCAGCAGGGCCGGGACAGCGAACACTGAAGCTTTCTTT.

Worth noting for this clonotype: A much larger clone lies one base from this, so it may be a read error. This chain uses TRBV20-1 with TRBJ2-2; 11 positions match TRBD2. The CDR3 sequence is 14 residues long. Germline V gene lookup returns CDR1 DFQATT and CDR2 SNEGSKA (reference sequence). The CDR3 loop reads CNAKETSGTGELFF. DNA for the CDR3: TGCAATGCAAAGGAGACTAGCGGGACTGGGGAGCTGTTTTTT.

This clonotype was seen at least ten times. The chain has TRBV14 and TRBJ2-6, with D hard to call. In germline, CDR1 is SGHDN, CDR2 FVKESK. The V gene lost 4 bases and the J gene lost 3 bases, with 13 bases spanning the gap. This CDR3 is built from 16 residues. The CDR3 DNA sequence: TGTGCCAGCAGCCTCGACCAGACTTATGGGGCCAACGTCCTGACTTTC. This translates into CASSLDQTYGANVLTF.

By sample fraction, this clonotype is medium-sized. V gene TRBV20-1 combines with J gene TRBJ2-1; TRBD1 agrees at 9 bases. V was clipped by 2 bases and J by 4 bases; unmatched bases: 6. The CDR3 length is 15 residues. Germline V CDR1 and CDR2: DFQATT, SNEGSKA (reference sequence). The CDR3 sequence: CSARIDRGGYNEQFF. The CDR3 nucleotides read TGCAGTGCTAGAATAGACAGGGGGGGATACAATGAGCAGTTCTTC.

The table lists this clonotype with a few counts. CDR3 in DNA: TGTGCCAGCAGTTTGGGCGGGAGCTCCTACGAGCAGTACTTC. It yields the protein CASSLGGSSYEQYF. This chain uses TRBV28 with TRBJ2-7; 7 bases fit TRBD2. The CDR3 is 14 amino acids. With V trimmed by 3 bases and J by 0 bases, 2 bases remained unmatched. The germline gives CDR1 MDHEN, CDR2 SYDVKM.